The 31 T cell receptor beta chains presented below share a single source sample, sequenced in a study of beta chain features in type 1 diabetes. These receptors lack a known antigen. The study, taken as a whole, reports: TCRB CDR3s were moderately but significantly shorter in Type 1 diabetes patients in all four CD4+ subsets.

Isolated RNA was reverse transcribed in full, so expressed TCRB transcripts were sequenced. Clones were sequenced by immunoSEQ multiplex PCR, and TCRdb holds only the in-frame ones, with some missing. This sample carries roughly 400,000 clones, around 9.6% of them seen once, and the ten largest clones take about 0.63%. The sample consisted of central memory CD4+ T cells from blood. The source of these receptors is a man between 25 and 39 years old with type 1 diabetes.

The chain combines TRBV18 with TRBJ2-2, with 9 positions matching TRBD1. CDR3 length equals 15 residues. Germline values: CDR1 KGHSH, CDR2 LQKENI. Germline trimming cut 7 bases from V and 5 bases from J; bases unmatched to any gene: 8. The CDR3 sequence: CASFSGTGSTGELFF. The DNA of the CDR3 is TGTGCCAGCTTTTCCGGGACAGGGAGTACCGGGGAGCTGTTTTTT.

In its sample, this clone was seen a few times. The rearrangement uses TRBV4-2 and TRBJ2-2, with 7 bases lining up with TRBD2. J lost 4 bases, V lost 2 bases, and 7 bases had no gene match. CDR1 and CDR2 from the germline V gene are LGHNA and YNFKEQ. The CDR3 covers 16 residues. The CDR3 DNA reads TGTGCCAGCAGCCAACCCAGCGGGACGGGCACCGGGGAGCTGTTTTTT. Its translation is CASSQPSGTGTGELFF.

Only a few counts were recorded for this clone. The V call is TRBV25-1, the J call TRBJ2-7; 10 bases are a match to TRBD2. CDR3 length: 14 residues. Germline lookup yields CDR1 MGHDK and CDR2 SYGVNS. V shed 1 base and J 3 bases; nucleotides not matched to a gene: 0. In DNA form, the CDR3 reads TGTGCCAGCAGTGAATCTAGCGGGAGCTACGAGCAGTACTTC. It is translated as CASSESSGSYEQYF.

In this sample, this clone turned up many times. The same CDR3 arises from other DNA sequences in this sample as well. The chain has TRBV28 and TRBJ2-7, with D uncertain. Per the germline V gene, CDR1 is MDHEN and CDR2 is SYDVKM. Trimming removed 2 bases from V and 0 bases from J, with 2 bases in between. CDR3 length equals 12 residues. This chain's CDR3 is CASSLLSYEQYF. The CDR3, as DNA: TGTGCCAGCAGTTTACTCTCCTACGAGCAGTACTTC.

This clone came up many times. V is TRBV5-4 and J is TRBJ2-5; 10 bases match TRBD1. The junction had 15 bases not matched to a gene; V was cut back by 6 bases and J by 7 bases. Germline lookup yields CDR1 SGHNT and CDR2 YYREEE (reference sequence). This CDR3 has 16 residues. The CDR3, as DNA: TGTGCCAGCAAAGCCGCGGAGACAGGGGGCGAGGGGACCCAGTACTTC. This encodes CASKAAETGGEGTQYF.

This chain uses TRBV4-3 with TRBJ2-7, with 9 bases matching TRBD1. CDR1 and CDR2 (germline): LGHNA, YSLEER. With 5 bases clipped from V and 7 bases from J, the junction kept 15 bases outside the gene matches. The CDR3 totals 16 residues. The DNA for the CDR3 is TGCGCCAGCAGCTCAACCGGGACAGGGCTCCTGCGGGAGCAGTACTTC. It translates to CASSSTGTGLLREQYF.

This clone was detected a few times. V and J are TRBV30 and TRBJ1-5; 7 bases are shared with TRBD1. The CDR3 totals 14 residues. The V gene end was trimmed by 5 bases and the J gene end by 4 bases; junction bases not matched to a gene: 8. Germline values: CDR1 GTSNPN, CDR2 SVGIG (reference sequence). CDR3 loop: CAWGRGGQNQPQHF. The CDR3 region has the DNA TGTGCCTGGGGCAGGGGGGGACAGAATCAGCCCCAGCATTTT.

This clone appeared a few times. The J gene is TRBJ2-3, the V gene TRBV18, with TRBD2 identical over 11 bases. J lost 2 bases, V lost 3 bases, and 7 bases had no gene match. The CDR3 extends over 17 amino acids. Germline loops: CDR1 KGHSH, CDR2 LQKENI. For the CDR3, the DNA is TGTGCCAGCTCACCCTGGGGACTAGCGGACCACACAGATACGCAGTATTTT. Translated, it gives CASSPWGLADHTDTQYF. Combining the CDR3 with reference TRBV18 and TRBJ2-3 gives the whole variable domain NAGVMQNPRHLVRRRGQEARLRCSPMKGHSHVYWYRQLPEEGLKFMVYLQKENIIDESGMPKERFSAEFPKEGPSILRIQQVVRGDSAAYFCASSPWGLADHTDTQYFGPGTRLTVL.

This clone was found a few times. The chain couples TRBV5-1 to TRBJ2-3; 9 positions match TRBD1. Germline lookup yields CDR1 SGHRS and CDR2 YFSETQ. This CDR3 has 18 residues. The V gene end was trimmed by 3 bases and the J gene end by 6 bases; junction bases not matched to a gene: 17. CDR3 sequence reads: CASSSRGTGLVSEDTQYF. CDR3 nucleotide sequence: TGCGCCAGCAGCTCACGCGGGACAGGGTTGGTCTCCGAGGATACGCAGTATTTT.

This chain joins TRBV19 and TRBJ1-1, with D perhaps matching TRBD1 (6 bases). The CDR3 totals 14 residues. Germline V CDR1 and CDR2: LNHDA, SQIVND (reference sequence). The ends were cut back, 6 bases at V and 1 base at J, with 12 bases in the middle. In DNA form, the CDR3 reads TGTGCCAGTAGCTTCGGGGGGCAGAACACTGAAGCTTTCTTT. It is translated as CASSFGGQNTEAFF.

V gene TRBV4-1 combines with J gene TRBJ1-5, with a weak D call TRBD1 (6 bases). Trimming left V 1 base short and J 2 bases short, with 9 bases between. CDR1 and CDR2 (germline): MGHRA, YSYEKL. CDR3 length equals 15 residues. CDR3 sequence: CASSQVTGRNQPQHF. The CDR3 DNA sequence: TGCGCCAGCAGCCAAGTGACAGGACGCAATCAGCCCCAGCATTTT.

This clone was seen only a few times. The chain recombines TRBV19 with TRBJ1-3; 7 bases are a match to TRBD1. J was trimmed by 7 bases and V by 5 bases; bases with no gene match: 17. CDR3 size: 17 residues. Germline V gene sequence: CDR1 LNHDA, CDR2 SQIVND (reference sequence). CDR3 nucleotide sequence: TGTGCCAGTAGTGTAACAGGGGACCCGACGAGGAAGAACACCATATATTTT. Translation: CASSVTGDPTRKNTIYF.

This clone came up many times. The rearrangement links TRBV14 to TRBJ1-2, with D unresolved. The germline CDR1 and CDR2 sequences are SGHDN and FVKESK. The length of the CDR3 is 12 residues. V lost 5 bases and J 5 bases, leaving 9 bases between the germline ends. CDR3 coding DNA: TGTGCCAGCAGCGGCGGTTGGTATGGCTACACCTTC. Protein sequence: CASSGGWYGYTF.

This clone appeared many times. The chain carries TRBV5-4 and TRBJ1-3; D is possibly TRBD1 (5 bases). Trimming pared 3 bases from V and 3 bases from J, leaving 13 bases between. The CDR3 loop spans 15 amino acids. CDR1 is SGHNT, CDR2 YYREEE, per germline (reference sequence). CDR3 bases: TGTGCCAGCAGCTCCGGGACCCCAGATGGAAACACCATATATTTT. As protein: CASSSGTPDGNTIYF.

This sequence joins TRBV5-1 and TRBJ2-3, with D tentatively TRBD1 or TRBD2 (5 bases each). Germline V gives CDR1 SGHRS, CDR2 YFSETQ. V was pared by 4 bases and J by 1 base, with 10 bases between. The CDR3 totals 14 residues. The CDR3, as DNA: TGCGCCAGCAGCCCCAGGGACGGCACAGATACGCAGTATTTT. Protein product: CASSPRDGTDTQYF.

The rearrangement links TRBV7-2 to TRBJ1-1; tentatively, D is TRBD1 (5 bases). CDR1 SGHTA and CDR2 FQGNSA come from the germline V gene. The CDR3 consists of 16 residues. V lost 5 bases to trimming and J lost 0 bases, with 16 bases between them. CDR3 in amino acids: CASSPLGGAVNTEAFF. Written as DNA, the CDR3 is TGTGCCAGCAGCCCCCTGGGGGGAGCTGTGAACACTGAAGCTTTCTTT.

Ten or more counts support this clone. This chain's CDR3 is CASRRGQSHADTQYF. The CDR3 DNA follows: TGTGCCAGCAGAAGGGGACAGAGCCATGCAGATACGCAGTATTTT. This chain uses TRBV27 with TRBJ2-3, with TRBD1 matching 7 bases. The germline V gene has CDR1 MNHEY and CDR2 SMNVEV (reference sequence). V lost 6 bases, J lost 4 bases, and 10 bases stayed unmatched. This CDR3 is built from 15 residues.

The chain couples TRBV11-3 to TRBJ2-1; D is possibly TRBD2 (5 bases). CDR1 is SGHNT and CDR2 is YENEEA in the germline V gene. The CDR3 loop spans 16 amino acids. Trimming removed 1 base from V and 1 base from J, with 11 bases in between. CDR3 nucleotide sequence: TGTGCCAGCAGCTTAGGGGGAGACGTTTCCTACAATGAGCAGTTCTTC. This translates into CASSLGGDVSYNEQFF. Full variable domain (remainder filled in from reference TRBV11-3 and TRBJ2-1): EAGVVQSPRYKIIEKKQPVAFWCNPISGHNTLYWYLQNLGQGPELLIRYENEEAVDDSQLPKDRFSAERLKGVDSTLKIQPAELGDSAVYLCASSLGGDVSYNEQFFGPGTRLTVL.

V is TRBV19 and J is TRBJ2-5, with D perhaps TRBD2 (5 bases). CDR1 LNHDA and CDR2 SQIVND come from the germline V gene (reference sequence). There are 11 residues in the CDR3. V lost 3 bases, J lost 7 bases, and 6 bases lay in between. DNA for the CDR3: TGTGCCAGTAGTATCCGGGGGACCCAGTACTTC. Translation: CASSIRGTQYF.

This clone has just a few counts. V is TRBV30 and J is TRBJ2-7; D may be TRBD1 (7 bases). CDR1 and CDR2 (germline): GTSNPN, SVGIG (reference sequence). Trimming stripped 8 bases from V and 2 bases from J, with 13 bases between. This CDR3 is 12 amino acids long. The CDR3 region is CAGGTVTYEQYF. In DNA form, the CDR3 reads TGTGCCGGAGGGACAGTGACCTACGAGCAGTACTTC. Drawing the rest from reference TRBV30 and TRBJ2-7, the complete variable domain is SQTIHQWPATLVQPVGSPLSLECTVEGTSNPNLYWYRQAAGRGLQLLFYSVGIGQISSEVPQNLSASRPQDRQFILSSKKLLLSDSGFYLCAGGTVTYEQYFGPGTRLTVT.

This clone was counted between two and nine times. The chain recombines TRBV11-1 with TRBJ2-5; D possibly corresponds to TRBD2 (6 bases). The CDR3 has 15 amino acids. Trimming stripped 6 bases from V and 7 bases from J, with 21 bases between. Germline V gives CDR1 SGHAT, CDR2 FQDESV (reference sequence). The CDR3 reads CASREAMGGKVTQYF. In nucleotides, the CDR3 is TGTGCCAGCAGAGAAGCGATGGGAGGAAAGGTGACCCAGTACTTC. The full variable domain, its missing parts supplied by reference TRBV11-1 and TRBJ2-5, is EAEVAQSPRYKITEKSQAVAFWCDPISGHATLYWYRQILGQGPELLVQFQDESVVDDSQLPKDRFSAERLKGVDSTLKIQPAELGDSAMYLCASREAMGGKVTQYFGPGTRLLVL.

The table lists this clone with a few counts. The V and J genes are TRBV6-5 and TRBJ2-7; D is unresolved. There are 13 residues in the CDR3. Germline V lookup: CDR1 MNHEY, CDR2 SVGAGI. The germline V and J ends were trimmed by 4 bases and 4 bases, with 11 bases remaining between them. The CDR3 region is CASSWRRAYEQYF. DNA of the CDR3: TGTGCCAGCAGTTGGAGAAGGGCGTACGAGCAGTACTTC.

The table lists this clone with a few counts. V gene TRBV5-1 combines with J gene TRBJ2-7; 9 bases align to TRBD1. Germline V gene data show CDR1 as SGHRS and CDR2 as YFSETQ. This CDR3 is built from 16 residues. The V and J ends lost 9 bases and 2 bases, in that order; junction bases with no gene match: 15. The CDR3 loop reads CAKDPGRDREPYEQYF. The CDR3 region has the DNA TGCGCCAAGGATCCTGGGCGGGACAGGGAACCCTACGAGCAGTACTTC.

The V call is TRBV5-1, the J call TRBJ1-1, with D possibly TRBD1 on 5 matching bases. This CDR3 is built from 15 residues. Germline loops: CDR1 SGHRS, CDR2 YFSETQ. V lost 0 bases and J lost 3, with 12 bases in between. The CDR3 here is CASSLGAEGYTEAFF. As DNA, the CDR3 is TGCGCCAGCAGCTTGGGTGCCGAGGGGTACACTGAAGCTTTCTTT.

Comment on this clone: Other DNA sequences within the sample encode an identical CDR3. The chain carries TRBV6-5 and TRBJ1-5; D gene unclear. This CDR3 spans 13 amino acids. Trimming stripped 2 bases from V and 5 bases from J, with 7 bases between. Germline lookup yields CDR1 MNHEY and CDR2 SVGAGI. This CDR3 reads CASSYGGYQPQHF. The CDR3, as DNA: TGTGCCAGCAGTTACGGTGGATATCAGCCCCAGCATTTT.

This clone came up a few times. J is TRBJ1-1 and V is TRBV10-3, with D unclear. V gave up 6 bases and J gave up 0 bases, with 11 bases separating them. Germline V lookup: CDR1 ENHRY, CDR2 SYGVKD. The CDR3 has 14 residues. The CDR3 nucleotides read TGTGCCATCAGCGGGAGTATATTGAACACTGAAGCTTTCTTT. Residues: CAISGSILNTEAFF.

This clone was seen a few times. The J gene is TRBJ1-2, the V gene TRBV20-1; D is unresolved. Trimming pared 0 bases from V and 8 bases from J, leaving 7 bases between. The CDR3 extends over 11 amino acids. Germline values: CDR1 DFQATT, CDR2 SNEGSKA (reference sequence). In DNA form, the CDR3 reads TGCAGTGCTAGAGATGGAAGGGGCTACACCTTC. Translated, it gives CSARDGRGYTF.

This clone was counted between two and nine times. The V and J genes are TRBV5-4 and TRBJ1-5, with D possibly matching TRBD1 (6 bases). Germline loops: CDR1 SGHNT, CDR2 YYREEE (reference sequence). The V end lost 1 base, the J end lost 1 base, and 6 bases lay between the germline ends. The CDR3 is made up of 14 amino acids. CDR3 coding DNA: TGTGCCAGCAGCTTGCAGGGGAGCAATCAGCCCCAGCATTTT. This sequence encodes CASSLQGSNQPQHF.

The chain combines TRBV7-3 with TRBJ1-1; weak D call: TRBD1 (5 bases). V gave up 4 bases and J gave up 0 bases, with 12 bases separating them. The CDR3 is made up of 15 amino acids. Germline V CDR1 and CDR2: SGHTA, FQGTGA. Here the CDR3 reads CASSSGVQMNTEAFF. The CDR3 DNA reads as TGTGCCAGCAGCTCGGGGGTCCAGATGAACACTGAAGCTTTCTTT.

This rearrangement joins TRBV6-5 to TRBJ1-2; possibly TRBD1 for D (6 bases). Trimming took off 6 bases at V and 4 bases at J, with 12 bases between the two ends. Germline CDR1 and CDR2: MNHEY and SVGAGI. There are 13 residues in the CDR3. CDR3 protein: CASSSDSRYGYTF. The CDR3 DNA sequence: TGTGCCAGCAGCTCGGACAGTCGCTATGGCTACACCTTC.

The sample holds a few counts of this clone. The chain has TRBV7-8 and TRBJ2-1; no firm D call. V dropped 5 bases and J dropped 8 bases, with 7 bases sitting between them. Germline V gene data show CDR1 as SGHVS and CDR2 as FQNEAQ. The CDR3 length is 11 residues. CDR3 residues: CASSPGYEQFF. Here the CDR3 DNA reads TGTGCCAGCAGCCCAGGCTATGAGCAGTTCTTC.